The 11 T cell receptor beta chains listed next were all sequenced from one sample in a study of blood T cell dynamics during melanoma immunotherapy. Sequencing was performed with immunoSEQ multiplex PCR; in TCRdb, only in-frame clones are kept and a portion is missing. The repertoire holds about 5,000 clones, with roughly 84% as singletons. The time point was: week 3, after first cycle of checkpoint inhibitor. The material sequenced was blood, taken from a patient treated with checkpoint blockade. These receptor sequences come from a human donor with melanoma.

The chain employs TRBV5-1 and TRBJ2-7, with 11 bases fitting TRBD2. Germline values: CDR1 SGHRS, CDR2 YFSETQ. J was trimmed by 0 bases and V by 0 bases; bases with no gene match: 8. The length of the CDR3 is 18 residues. CDR3 in amino acids: CASSLAPSGGSSSYEQYF. The CDR3 DNA is TGCGCCAGCAGCTTGGCCCCTAGCGGGGGGTCGAGCTCCTACGAGCAGTACTTC.

The chain couples TRBV7-2 to TRBJ2-7, with 7 bases fitting TRBD1. V shed 4 bases, J shed 0 bases, and the junction held 9 bases outside the gene matches. The CDR3 runs to 16 residues. Germline loops: CDR1 SGHTA, CDR2 FQGNSA. The chain's CDR3 is CASSSSGTVASYEQYF. As DNA, the CDR3 is TGTGCCAGCAGCTCCTCCGGGACAGTCGCCTCCTACGAGCAGTACTTC. Combining the CDR3 with reference TRBV7-2 and TRBJ2-7 gives the whole variable domain GAGVSQSPSNKVTEKGKDVELRCDPISGHTALYWYRQSLGQGLEFLIYFQGNSAPDKSGLPSDRFSAERTGGSVSTLTIQRTQQEDSAVYLCASSSSGTVASYEQYFGPGTRLTVT.

This clone is deemed large. This sequence joins TRBV2 and TRBJ1-5, with D hard to call. This CDR3 is 19 amino acids long. The germline V gene encodes CDR1 SNHLY and CDR2 FYNNEI. Deletions cut 4 bases from V and 1 base from J, with 23 bases between. CDR3 DNA: TGTGCCAGCAGTGGAATCGGACCGGTAGGGCTTCTGAGCAATCAGCCCCAGCATTTT. Its protein product is CASSGIGPVGLLSNQPQHF.

The chain couples TRBV10-3 to TRBJ1-4; 7 nucleotides match TRBD1. Germline V gene sequence: CDR1 ENHRY, CDR2 SYGVKD. The CDR3 spans 19 residues. After removal of 0 bases from V and 0 bases from J, the junction contained 10 bases not matched to a gene. Here the CDR3 reads CAISESAEGTVSTNEKLFF. DNA for the CDR3: TGTGCCATCAGTGAGTCGGCCGAGGGGACAGTGTCAACTAATGAAAAACTGTTTTTT.

The chain has TRBV29-1 and TRBJ2-7, with D perhaps given as TRBD1 or TRBD2 (5 bases each). Germline V CDR1 and CDR2: SQVTM, ANQGSEA. V lost 6 bases and J 1 base, leaving 19 bases between the germline ends. The CDR3 is 15 amino acids. The CDR3 sequence: CSVSGTDSASYEQYF. The CDR3 DNA reads TGCAGCGTATCCGGGACCGACTCAGCTTCCTACGAGCAGTACTTC.

The CDR3 DNA reads TGTGCCAGCAGCTTAGCCGGAAACACCATATATTTT. This gives the protein CASSLAGNTIYF. The chain is built from TRBV7-6 and TRBJ1-3; no clear D gene. The CDR3 extends over 12 amino acids. With 0 bases removed from V and 4 bases from J, the gap between germline ends came to 1 base. Germline assignment: CDR1 SGHVS and CDR2 FNYEAQ.

The chain couples TRBV11-2 to TRBJ1-1; a weak D match, TRBD1 (6 bases). The CDR3 has 11 amino acids. Germline-derived CDR1 and CDR2 are SGHAT and FQNNGV. The V and J ends lost 2 bases and 10 bases respectively, with 8 bases between them. CDR3 loop: CASSLPGAAFF. CDR3 DNA sequence: TGTGCCAGCAGCTTACCGGGGGCAGCTTTCTTT.

The chain has TRBV15 and TRBJ1-2; unclear D gene. The germline gives CDR1 LNHNV, CDR2 YYDKDF (reference sequence). The CDR3 is 13 amino acids. Trimming shortened V by 0 bases and J by 8 bases, and 10 bases separated the two germline ends. The CDR3 region has the DNA TGTGCCACCAGCAGAGATCCCTCGGAGGGCTACACCTTC. Its protein is CATSRDPSEGYTF.

In this sample, this clone turned up a few times. The rearrangement uses TRBV5-1 and TRBJ1-1; a weak D match, TRBD1 (6 bases). The V and J ends lost 0 bases and 2 bases respectively, with 11 bases between them. Germline values: CDR1 SGHRS, CDR2 YFSETQ. There are 15 residues in the CDR3. The CDR3 reads CASSLGTDLNTEAFF. The CDR3 nucleotides are TGCGCCAGCAGCTTGGGGACAGATTTAAACACTGAAGCTTTCTTT.

This clone has only one observation. The rearrangement uses TRBV9 and TRBJ2-7; D is tentatively TRBD1 or TRBD2 (6 bases each). V was trimmed by 7 bases and J by 6 bases, leaving 17 bases between them. Germline V gene data show CDR1 as SGDLS and CDR2 as YYNGEE. The CDR3 covers 13 residues. CDR3 loop: CASGDWGAGEQYF. DNA of the CDR3: TGTGCCAGCGGAGACTGGGGGGCTGGCGAGCAGTACTTC.

This rearrangement joins TRBV7-9 to TRBJ1-2, with 8 bases fitting TRBD1. Germline-derived CDR1 and CDR2 are SEHNR and FQNEAQ (reference sequence). The CDR3 is 12 residues long. Trimming removed 5 bases from V and 11 bases from J; junction bases left unmatched: 7. CDR3 in DNA: TGTGCCAGCAGCATTGGACAGGGCGGGTACACCTTC. Translation: CASSIGQGGYTF.